This T cell receptor beta chain came from a study of radiotherapy plus CTLA-4 blockade in lung cancer. Overall study context: Among enrolled patients, roughly 20% responded and roughly 31% achieved disease control.

This clone appeared a few times. Ipilimumab CTLA-4 blockade and focal radiation were given to patients with chemo-refractory metastatic non-small-cell lung cancer. Profiling relied on immunoSEQ multiplex PCR, and the TCRdb table lists in-frame clones only, not all of them. The sample holds about 45,000 clones, 63% seen once. The material sequenced was peripheral blood, taken from a patient treated with radiotherapy plus ipilimumab. The sequence derives from a human donor with non-small cell lung cancer who had a partial response to radiotherapy plus ipilimumab.

CDR3 DNA: TGTGCCAGCAGCCCTAGCGGGGGTTCCGGGAATGAGCAGTTCTTC. Protein product: CASSPSGGSGNEQFF. This chain joins TRBV14 and TRBJ2-1; TRBD2 matches 10 bases. J gave up 7 bases and V 4 bases, and 7 bases lay outside the gene matches. The CDR3 sequence is 15 residues long. Germline V gives CDR1 SGHDN, CDR2 FVKESK. The whole variable domain, filled in from reference TRBV14 and TRBJ2-1, reads EAGVTQFPSHSVIEKGQTVTLRCDPISGHDNLYWYRRVMGKEIKFLLHFVKESKQDESGMPNNRFLAERTGGTYSTLKVQPAELEDSGVYFCASSPSGGSGNEQFFGPGTRLTVL.